This T cell receptor (beta chain) was recovered during a study of cytomegalovirus exposure and HLA in healthy donors. Libraries were prepared by immunoSEQ multiplex PCR; TCRdb keeps only in-frame clonotypes and omits some of them. The sample lists about 56,000 clones, over 85% seen once, with roughly 1.2% in the top ten. On this clone: Antigen specificity is unknown.

Study-level results: The finding came from a later analysis; first-cohort TCR clusters tended to co-occur in the 130 or so validation repertoires. Most TCR sequences were rare, but some public TCRs occurred in many donors.

The V end was cut by 3 bases, the J end by 4 bases, with 13 bases between. This CDR3 region has 15 residues. Germline CDR1 is LNHNV and CDR2 is YYDKDF (reference sequence). The rearrangement joins TRBV15 to TRBJ1-5; D ambiguous. Material: PBMCs. This receptor was identified in a man younger than 35 in good health and CMV-seronegative. CDR3 region: CATSRSNGANQPQHF. In DNA, the CDR3 is TGTGCCACCAGCAGGAGTAACGGAGCAAATCAGCCCCAGCATTTT.